The entry that follows covers one TCR beta chain sequence. The entry originates in a study of blood T cell repertoires in COVID-19. Study background: COVID-19 samples collected from the United States, Italy and Spain covered acute and convalescent phases. Sources were T cells, B-cell-depleted T cells, or PBMCs; the material itself was cDNA or gDNA.

As handled by the study authors: Reference gene primer amplification in the assay estimated nucleated cell counts. Method: immunoSEQ multiplex PCR; TCRdb's copy keeps in-frame clones and lacks some. V and J calls and clone size are those listed in that table; D and trimming were worked out from the DNA. The data contain approximately 170,000 clones, more than 75% of them singletons. This TCR was sampled from a man in his 70s with acute or convalescent COVID-19. Sequenced input: peripheral blood.

The CDR3 is CASSLYRGLTEKLFF. CDR3 bases: TGTGCCAGCAGCTTATACAGGGGCCTCACAGAAAAACTGTTTTTT. V is TRBV7-2 and J is TRBJ1-4; 7 bases are shared with TRBD1. Germline V gene sequence: CDR1 SGHTA, CDR2 FQGNSA. Trimming at V came to 2 bases and at J to 8 bases, leaving 8 bases not matched to a gene. The CDR3 runs to 15 residues.